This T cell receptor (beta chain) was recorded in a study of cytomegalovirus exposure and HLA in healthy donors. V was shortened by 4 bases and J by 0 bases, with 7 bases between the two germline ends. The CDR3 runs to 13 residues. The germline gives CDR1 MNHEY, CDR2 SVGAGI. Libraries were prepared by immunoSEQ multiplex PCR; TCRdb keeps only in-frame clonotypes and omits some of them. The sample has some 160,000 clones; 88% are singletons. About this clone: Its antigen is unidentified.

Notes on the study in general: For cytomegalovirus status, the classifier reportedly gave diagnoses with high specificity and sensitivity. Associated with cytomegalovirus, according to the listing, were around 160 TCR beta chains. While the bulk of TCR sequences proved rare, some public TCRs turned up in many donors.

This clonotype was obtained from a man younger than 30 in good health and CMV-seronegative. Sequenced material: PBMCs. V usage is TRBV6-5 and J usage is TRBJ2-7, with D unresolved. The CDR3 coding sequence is TGTGCCAGCAGTTTCGACAACTCCTACGAGCAGTACTTC. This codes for CASSFDNSYEQYF.